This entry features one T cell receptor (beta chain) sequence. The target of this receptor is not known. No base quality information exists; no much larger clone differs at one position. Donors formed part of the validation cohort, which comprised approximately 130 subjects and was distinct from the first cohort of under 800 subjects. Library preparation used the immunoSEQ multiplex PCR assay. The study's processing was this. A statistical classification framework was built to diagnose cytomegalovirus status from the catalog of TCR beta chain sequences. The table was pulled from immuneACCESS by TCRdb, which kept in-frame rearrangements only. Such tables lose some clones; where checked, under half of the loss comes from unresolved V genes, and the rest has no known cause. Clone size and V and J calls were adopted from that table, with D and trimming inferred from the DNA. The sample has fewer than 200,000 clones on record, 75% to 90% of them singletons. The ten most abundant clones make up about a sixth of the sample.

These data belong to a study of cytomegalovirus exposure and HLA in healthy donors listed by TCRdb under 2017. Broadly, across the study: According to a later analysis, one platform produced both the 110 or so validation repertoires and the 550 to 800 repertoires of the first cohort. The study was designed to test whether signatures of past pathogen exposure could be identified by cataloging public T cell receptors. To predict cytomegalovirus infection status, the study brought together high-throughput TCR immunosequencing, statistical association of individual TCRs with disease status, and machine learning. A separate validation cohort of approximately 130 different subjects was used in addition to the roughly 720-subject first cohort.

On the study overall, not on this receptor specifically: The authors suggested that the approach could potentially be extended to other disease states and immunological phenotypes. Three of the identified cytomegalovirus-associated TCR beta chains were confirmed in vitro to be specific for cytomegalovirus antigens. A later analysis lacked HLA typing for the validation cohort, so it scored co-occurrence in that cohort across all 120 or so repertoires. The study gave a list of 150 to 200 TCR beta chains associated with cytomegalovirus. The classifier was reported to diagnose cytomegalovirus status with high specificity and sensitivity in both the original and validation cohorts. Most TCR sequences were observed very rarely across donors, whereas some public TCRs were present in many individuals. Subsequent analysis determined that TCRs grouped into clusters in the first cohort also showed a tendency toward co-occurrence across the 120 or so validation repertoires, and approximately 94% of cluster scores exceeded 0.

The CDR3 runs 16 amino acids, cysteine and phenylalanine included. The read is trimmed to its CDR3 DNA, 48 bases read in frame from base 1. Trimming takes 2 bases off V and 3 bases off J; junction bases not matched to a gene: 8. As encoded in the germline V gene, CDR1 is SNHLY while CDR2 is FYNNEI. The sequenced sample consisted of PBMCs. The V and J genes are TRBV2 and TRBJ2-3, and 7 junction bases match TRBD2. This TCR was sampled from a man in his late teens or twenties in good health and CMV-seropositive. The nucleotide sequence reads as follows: TGTGCCAGCAGTGAAAGCGTGCGGGGGATGACAGATACGCAGTATTTT. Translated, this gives CASSESVRGMTDTQYF.